A selection of T cell receptor beta chains follows, all from one sample in a study of T cells in Graves' hyperthyroidism and ophthalmopathy. MiXCR, run by TCRdb on the multiplex PCR reads, gives a single entry per CDR3 protein. The data show around 440,000 distinct CDR3 sequences, 15% to 19% seen once. The source material was blood. These receptors were collected from a woman aged 18-29 years with Graves' hyperthyroidism. CDR3s include the opening cysteine and the closing phenylalanine or tryptophan. D genes are given only for firm matches. Clone size appears in some rows only: once, few, many, or a class for an expanded clone.

j_gene	v_gene	abundance	d_gene	CDR3aa	CDR3nt
TRBJ2-5	TRBV6-1	many	-	CASSKGRPSYF	TGTGCCAGCAGTAAAGGGCGACCGTCGTACTTC
TRBJ2-5	TRBV19	few	-	CASGIGGSGETQYF	TGTGCCAGCGGAATAGGAGGGTCGGGGGAGACCCAGTACTTC
TRBJ1-5	TRBV27	few	TRBD1	CAVRQGINQPQHF	TGTGCCGTAAGACAGGGAATCAATCAGCCCCAGCATTTT
TRBJ1-1	TRBV7-2	many	-	CASSFVPTEAFF	TGTGCCAGCAGCTTTGTACCCACTGAAGCTTTCTTT
TRBJ1-2	TRBV6-1	-	TRBD1	CASSFKTGGYGYTF	TGTGCCAGCAGCTTCAAGACAGGGGGCTATGGCTACACCTTC
TRBJ2-7	TRBV18	many	-	CASSPMEGSYEQYF	TGTGCCAGCTCACCGATGGAGGGGTCCTACGAGCAGTACTTC
TRBJ1-1	TRBV27	many	-	CASSRRGISEAFF	TGTGCCAGCAGTCGACGGGGGATCTCAGAAGCTTTCTTT
TRBJ2-7	TRBV6-2/TRBV6-3	-	TRBD2	CASNQRVIGKGLAGYEQYF	TGTGCCAGCAACCAACGGGTAATTGGGAAGGGACTAGCGGGCTACGAGCAGTACTTC
TRBJ2-5	TRBV10-3	many	-	CAISAERGQQETQYF	TGTGCCATCAGTGCGGAACGCGGACAGCAAGAGACCCAGTACTTC
TRBJ2-1	TRBV24-1	many	TRBD2	CATSDLGGSSYNEQFF	TGTGCCACCAGTGATTTAGGCGGGAGCTCCTACAATGAGCAGTTCTTC
TRBJ2-1	TRBV2	few	TRBD2	CAILSGSSYNEQFF	TGTGCCATCCTTAGCGGGAGTTCCTACAATGAGCAGTTCTTC